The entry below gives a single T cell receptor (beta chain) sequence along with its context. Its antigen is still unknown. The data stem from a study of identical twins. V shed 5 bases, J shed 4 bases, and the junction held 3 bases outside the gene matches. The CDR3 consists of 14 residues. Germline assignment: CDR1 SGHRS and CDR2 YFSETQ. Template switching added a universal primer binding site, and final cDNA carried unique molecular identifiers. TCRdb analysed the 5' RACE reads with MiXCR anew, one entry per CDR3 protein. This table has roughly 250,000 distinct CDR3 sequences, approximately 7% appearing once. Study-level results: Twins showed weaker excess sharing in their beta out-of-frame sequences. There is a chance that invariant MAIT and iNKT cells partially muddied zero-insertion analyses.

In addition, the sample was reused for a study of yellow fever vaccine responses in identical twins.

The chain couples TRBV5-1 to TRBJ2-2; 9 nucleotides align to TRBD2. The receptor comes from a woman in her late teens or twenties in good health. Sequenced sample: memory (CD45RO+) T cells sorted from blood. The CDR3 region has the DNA TGCGCCAGCAGGGTAGCGGGAGTCACCGGGGAGCTGTTTTTT. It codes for CASRVAGVTGELFF.